The rows below give T cell receptor beta chains drawn from one sample of a study of OX40 agonist ivuxolimab in advanced cancers. The repertoire was sequenced with immunoSEQ multiplex PCR; TCRdb's copy has only in-frame clones and lacks some. This table holds under 25,000 clones, 78% found once. The sample was CD4+ or CD8+ T cells sorted from blood, taken in a trial of the OX40 agonist ivuxolimab. The receptors derive from an adult with an advanced solid tumor such as melanoma, head and neck, liver or kidney cancer. Each CDR3 is given with its conserved first and last residue. The D gene is left open where the match is weak. Clone size, where shown, is once, few, many, or a class for clones that have expanded.

V gene	clone size	J gene	D gene	CDR3 DNA	CDR3 protein
TRBV11-2	NA	TRBJ2-5	NA	TGTGCCAGCAGCTCCAGGGTAACCCAGTACTTC	CASSSRVTQYF
TRBV30	NA	TRBJ1-6	NA	TGTGCCTGGAGTTCCCCCCGACCTTATAATTCACCCCTCCACTTT	CAWSSPRPYNSPLHF
TRBV5-1	NA	TRBJ2-7	NA	TGCGCCAGCAGCTTGGGTCTAGAGTACGAGCAGTACTTC	CASSLGLEYEQYF
TRBV7-9	NA	TRBJ2-3	TRBD2	TGTGCCAGCAGCTTCGGACTAGGGGGCACAGATACGCAGTATTTT	CASSFGLGGTDTQYF
TRBV7-3	few	TRBJ2-1	TRBD2	TGTGCCAGCAGCTCAGGGACTAGCGGGAGTAATCATGAGCAGTTCTTC	CASSSGTSGSNHEQFF
TRBV5-6	NA	TRBJ1-1	NA	TGTGCCAGCAGCTTTGAGCTTAGCACTGAAGCTTTCTTT	CASSFELSTEAFF
TRBV7-9	few	TRBJ1-5	TRBD1	TGTGCCAGCAAACCAGGGACAGGGACGGATCAGCCCCAGCATTTT	CASKPGTGTDQPQHF
TRBV19	once	TRBJ1-1	NA	TGTGCCAGTAGCCTAGCCCCATCGGCAAACACTGAAGCTTTCTTT	CASSLAPSANTEAFF
TRBV19	large	TRBJ2-7	NA	TGTGCCAGTAGACCCCGGGACATGAGCTCCTACGAGCAGTACTTC	CASRPRDMSSYEQYF
TRBV25-1	NA	TRBJ2-2	TRBD2	TGTGCCAGCAGTGGGGGACTAGCGGGAGGTGAGGCCGGGGAGCTGTTTTTT	CASSGGLAGGEAGELFF
TRBV6-6	NA	TRBJ1-5	NA	TGTGCCAGCACGGGTGGGTACAATCAGCCCCAGCATTTT	CASTGGYNQPQHF
TRBV2	NA	TRBJ1-5	TRBD1	TGTGCCAGCAGTAAGGACAGGGGGCTTCAGCCCCAGCATTTT	CASSKDRGLQPQHF
TRBV9	NA	TRBJ2-5	NA	TGTGCCAGCAGCGTCGGTGTCGTTTCTCAAGAGACCCAGTACTTC	CASSVGVVSQETQYF
TRBV11-2	NA	TRBJ2-1	TRBD2	TGTGCCAGCAGCTTCCTAGCGGGGGCCGACAATGAGCAGTTCTTC	CASSFLAGADNEQFF
TRBV7-2	NA	TRBJ2-5	TRBD2	TGTGCCAGCAGCCCCCTTTGGGGGAGGGTTGGAGAGACCCAGTACTTC	CASSPLWGRVGETQYF
TRBV11-2	NA	TRBJ2-1	NA	TGTGCCAGCAGCTCCTTCTTTGGCTACAATGAGCAGTTCTTC	CASSSFFGYNEQFF
TRBV15	NA	TRBJ2-7	TRBD2	TGTGCCACCAGCAGAGAGGGAGGTAGCGGGCATTCCTACGAGCAGTACTTC	CATSREGGSGHSYEQYF
TRBV9	once	TRBJ1-3	NA	TGTGCCAGCACCGGGGAGGAGGACACCATATATTTT	CASTGEEDTIYF
TRBV5-6	few	TRBJ1-2	NA	TGTGCCAGCAGCTTGGGAAGTCTCTATGGCTACACCTTC	CASSLGSLYGYTF
TRBV27	NA	TRBJ2-1	TRBD2	TGTGCCAGCAGTGCCTCTAGCGGGGGCTTGAGTGAGCAGTTCTTC	CASSASSGGLSEQFF
TRBV28	once	TRBJ1-1	NA	TGTGCCAGCAGTTGGCACAGGGCCACTGAAGCTTTCTTT	CASSWHRATEAFF
TRBV6-5	NA	TRBJ2-7	NA	TGTGCCAGCAGCCCGCTTTTTGGTGGGGACGAGCAGTACTTC	CASSPLFGGDEQYF
TRBV27	NA	TRBJ1-1	NA	TGTGCCAGCAGTTTAGGTACTAACACTGAAGCTTTCTTT	CASSLGTNTEAFF
TRBV4-2	NA	TRBJ2-7	NA	TGTGCCAGCAGCCAAGATCTGAGGTACGAGCAGTACTTC	CASSQDLRYEQYF
TRBV15	NA	TRBJ2-5	TRBD1	TGTGCCACCAGCAGTACCACAGGGGGGCGGGAGACCCAGTACTTC	CATSSTTGGRETQYF
TRBV7-2	NA	TRBJ2-7	TRBD1	TGTGCCAGCAGCCCCGGACAGGGGGGTTCGTTCGGCTACGAGCAGTACTTC	CASSPGQGGSFGYEQYF
TRBV7-7	medium-sized	TRBJ2-7	NA	TGTGCCAGCAGCTTAGCGCGGGGTAGTATGTACGAGCAGTACTTC	CASSLARGSMYEQYF
TRBV27	NA	TRBJ1-1	NA	TGTGCCAGCAGTAAACAGGGTGTCACTGAAGCTTTCTTT	CASSKQGVTEAFF
TRBV14	NA	TRBJ2-2	TRBD2	TGTGCCAGCAGCCAAGATTCATATTATGACGGGGGGGCCGCCGGGGAGCTGTTTTTT	CASSQDSYYDGGAAGELFF
TRBV6-5	NA	TRBJ2-7	TRBD2	TGTGCCAGCAGCCAGGCGGGGGACCTCTACGAGCAGTACTTC	CASSQAGDLYEQYF
TRBV10-3	NA	TRBJ2-3	TRBD2	TGTGCCATCAGCAGAGGACTAGCGGGGAGCACAGATACGCAGTATTTT	CAISRGLAGSTDTQYF